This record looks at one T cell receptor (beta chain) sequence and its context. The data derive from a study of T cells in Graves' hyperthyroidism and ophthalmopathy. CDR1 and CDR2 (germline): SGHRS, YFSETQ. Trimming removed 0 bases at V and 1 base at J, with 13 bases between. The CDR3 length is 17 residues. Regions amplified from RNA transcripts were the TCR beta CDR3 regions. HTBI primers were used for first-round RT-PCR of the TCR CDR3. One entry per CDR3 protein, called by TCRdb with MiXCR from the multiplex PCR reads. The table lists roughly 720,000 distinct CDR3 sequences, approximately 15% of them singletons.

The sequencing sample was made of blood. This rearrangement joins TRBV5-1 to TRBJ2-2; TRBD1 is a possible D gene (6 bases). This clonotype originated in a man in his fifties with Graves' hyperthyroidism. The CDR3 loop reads CASSLAQGQGNTGELFF. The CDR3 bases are TGCGCCAGCAGCTTGGCCCAGGGGCAGGGGAACACCGGGGAGCTGTTTTTT.